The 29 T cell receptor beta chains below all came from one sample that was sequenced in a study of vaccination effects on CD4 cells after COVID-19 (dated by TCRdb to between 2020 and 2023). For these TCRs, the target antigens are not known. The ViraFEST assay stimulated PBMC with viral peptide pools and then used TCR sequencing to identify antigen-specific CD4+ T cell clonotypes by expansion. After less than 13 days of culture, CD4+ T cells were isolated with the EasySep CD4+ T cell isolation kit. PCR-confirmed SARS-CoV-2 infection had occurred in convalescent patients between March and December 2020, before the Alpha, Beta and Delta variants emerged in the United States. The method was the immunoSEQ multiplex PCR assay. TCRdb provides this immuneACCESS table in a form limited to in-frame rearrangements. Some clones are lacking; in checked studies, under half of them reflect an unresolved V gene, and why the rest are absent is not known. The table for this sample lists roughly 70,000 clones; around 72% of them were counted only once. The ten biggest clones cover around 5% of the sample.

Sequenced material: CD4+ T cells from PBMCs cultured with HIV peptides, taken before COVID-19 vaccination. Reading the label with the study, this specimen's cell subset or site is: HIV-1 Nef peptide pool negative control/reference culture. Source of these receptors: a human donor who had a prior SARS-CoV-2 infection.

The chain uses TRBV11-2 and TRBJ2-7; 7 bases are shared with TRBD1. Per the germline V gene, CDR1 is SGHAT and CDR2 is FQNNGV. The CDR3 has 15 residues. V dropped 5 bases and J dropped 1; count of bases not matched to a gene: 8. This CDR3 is CASSRIQGQSYEQYF. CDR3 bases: TGTGCCAGCAGCCGTATCCAGGGACAGTCCTACGAGCAGTACTTC.

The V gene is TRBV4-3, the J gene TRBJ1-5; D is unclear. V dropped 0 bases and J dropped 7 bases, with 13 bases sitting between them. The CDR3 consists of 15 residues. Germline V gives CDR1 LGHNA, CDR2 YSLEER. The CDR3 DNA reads TGCGCCAGCAGCCAAGAGACCCGACAAGGCCAGCCCCAGCATTTT. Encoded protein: CASSQETRQGQPQHF.

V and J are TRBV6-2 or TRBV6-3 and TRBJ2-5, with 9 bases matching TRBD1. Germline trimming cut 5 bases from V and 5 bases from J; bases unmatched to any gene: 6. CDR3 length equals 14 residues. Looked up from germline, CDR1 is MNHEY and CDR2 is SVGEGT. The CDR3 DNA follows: TGTGCCAGCAGTCCCGGGACAGGGACCGAGACCCAGTACTTC. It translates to CASSPGTGTETQYF.

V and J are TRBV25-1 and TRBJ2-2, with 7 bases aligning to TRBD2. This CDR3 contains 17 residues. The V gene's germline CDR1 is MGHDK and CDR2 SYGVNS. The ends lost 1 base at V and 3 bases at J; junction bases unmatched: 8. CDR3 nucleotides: TGTGCCAGCAGTGAATCAATCCGGGGAGGGGACACCGGGGAGCTGTTTTTT. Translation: CASSESIRGGDTGELFF.

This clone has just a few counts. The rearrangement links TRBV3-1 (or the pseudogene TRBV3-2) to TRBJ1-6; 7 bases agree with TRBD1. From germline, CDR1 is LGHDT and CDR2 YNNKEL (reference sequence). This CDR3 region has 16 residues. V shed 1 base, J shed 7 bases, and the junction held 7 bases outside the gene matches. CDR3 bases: TGTGCCAGCAGCCAAGGAATCAGGGGGTGGAATTCACCCCTCCACTTT. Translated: CASSQGIRGWNSPLHF.

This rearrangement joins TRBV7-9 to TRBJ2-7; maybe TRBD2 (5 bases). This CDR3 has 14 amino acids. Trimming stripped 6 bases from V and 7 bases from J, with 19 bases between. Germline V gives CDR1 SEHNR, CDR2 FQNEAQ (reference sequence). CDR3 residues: CASSFTGKNGEQYF. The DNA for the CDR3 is TGTGCCAGCAGTTTTACCGGGAAGAACGGGGAGCAGTACTTC.

This chain's CDR3 is CASSLVGGALSTNEKLFF. DNA of the CDR3: TGTGCCAGCAGCTTGGTGGGGGGCGCTTTATCAACTAATGAAAAACTGTTTTTT. The chain employs TRBV5-4 and TRBJ1-4; the D gene is possibly TRBD1 (6 bases). The CDR3 loop spans 18 amino acids. The ends were cut back, 0 bases at V and 0 bases at J, with 15 bases in the middle. Per the germline V gene, CDR1 is SGHNT and CDR2 is YYREEE (reference sequence).

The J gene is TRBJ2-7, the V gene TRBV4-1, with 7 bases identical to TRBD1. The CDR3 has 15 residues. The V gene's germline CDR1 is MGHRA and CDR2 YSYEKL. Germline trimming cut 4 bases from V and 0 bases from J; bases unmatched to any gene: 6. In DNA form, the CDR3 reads TGCGCCAGCAGCCGAGAACAGGGGAGCTCCTACGAGCAGTACTTC. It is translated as CASSREQGSSYEQYF.

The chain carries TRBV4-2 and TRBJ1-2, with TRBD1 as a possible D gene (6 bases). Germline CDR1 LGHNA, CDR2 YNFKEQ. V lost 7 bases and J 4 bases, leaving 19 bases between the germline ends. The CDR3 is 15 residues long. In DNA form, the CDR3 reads TGTGCCAGCAACCCAGACAGGCAAGGTTTCTATGGCTACACCTTC. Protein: CASNPDRQGFYGYTF.

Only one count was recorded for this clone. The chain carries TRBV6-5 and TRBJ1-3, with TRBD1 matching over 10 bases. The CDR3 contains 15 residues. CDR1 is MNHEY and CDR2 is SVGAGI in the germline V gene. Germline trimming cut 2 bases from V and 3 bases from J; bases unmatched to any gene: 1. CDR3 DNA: TGTGCCAGCAGTTACGGGACAGGGGATGGAAACACCATATATTTT. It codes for CASSYGTGDGNTIYF.

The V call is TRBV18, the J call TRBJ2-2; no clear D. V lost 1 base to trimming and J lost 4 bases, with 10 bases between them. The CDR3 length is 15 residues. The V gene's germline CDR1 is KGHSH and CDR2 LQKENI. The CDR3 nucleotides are TGTGCCAGCTCACCACAGACATACCCCACCGGGGAGCTGTTTTTT. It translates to CASSPQTYPTGELFF.

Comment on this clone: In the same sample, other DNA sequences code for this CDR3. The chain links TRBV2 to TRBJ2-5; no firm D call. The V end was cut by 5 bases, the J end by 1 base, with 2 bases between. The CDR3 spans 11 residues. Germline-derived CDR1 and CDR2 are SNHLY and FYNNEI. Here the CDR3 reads CASSPQETQYF. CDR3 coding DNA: TGTGCCAGCAGTCCCCAAGAGACCCAGTACTTC.

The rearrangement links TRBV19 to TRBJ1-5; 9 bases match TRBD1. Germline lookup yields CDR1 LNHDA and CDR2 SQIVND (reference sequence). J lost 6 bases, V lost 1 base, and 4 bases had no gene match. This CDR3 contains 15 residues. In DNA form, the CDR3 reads TGTGCCAGTAGTATAGTCGGGACAGGGCGTCAGCCCCAGCATTTT. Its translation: CASSIVGTGRQPQHF.

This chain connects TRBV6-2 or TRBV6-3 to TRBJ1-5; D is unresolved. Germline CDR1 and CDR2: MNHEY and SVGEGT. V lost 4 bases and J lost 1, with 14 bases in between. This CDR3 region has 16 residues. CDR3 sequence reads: CASSSGMVGSNQPQHF. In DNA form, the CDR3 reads TGTGCCAGCAGTTCGGGGATGGTAGGAAGCAATCAGCCCCAGCATTTT.

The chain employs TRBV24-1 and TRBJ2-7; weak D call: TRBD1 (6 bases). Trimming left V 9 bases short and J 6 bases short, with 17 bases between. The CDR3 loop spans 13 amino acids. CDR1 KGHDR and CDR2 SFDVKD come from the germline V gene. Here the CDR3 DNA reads TGTGCCACCCGACTCATAGACAGGCCCGAGCAGTACTTC. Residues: CATRLIDRPEQYF.

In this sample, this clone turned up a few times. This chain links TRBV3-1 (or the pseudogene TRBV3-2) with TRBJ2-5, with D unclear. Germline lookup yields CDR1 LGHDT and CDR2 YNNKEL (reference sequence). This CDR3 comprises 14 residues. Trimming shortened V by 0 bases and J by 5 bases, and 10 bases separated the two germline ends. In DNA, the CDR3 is TGTGCCAGCAGCCAAGATGTTATCAGGGAGACCCAGTACTTC. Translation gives CASSQDVIRETQYF.

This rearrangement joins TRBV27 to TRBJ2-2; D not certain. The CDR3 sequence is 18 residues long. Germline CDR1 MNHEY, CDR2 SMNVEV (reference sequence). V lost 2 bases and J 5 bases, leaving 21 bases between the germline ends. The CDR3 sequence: CASSLGPYSLGKTGELFF. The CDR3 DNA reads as TGTGCCAGCAGTTTAGGACCCTACTCTCTGGGGAAGACCGGGGAGCTGTTTTTT.

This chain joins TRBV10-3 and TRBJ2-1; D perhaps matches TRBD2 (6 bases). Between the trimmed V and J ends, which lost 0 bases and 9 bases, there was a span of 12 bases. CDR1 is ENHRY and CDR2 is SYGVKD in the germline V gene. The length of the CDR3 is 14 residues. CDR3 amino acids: CAISESLFGSEQFF. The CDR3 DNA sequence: TGTGCCATCAGTGAGTCGTTGTTCGGGAGTGAGCAGTTCTTC.

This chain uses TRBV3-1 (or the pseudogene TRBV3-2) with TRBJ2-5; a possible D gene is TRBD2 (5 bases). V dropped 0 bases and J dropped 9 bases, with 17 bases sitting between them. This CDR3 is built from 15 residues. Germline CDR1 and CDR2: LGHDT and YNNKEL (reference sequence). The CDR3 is CASSQDEGWTAAQYF. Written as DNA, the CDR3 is TGTGCCAGCAGCCAAGATGAGGGCTGGACTGCGGCCCAGTACTTC.

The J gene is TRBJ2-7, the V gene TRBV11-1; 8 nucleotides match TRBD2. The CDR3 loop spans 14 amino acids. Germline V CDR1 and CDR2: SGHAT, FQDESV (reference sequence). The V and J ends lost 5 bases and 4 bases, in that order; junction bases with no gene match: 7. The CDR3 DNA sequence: TGTGCCAGCAGCCTTCTAGCGGGTTCTTACGAGCAGTACTTC. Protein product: CASSLLAGSYEQYF. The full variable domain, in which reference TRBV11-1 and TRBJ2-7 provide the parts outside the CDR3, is EAEVAQSPRYKITEKSQAVAFWCDPISGHATLYWYRQILGQGPELLVQFQDESVVDDSQLPKDRFSAERLKGVDSTLKIQPAELGDSAMYLCASSLLAGSYEQYFGPGTRLTVT.

This CDR3 reads CSARETREAFF. CDR3 nucleotide sequence: TGCAGTGCTAGAGAAACTAGGGAAGCTTTCTTT. The rearrangement uses TRBV20-1 and TRBJ1-1; D gene ambiguous. Germline assignment: CDR1 DFQATT and CDR2 SNEGSKA (reference sequence). V was shortened by 0 bases and J by 8 bases, with 7 bases between the two germline ends. CDR3 length: 11 amino acids.

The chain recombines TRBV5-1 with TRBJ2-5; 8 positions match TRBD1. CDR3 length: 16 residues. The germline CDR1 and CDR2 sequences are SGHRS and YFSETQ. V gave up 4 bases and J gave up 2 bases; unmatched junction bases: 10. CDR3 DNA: TGCGCCAGCAGCCTAGGACAGGGCGTAGCACAAGAGACCCAGTACTTC. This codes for CASSLGQGVAQETQYF.

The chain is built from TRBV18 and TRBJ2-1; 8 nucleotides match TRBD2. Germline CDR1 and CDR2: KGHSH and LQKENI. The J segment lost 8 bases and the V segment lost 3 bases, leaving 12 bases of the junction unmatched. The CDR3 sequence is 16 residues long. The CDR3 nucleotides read TGTGCCAGCTCACCGGGCGGGGGGCGCGGTTCCGATGAGCAGTTCTTC. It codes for CASSPGGGRGSDEQFF.

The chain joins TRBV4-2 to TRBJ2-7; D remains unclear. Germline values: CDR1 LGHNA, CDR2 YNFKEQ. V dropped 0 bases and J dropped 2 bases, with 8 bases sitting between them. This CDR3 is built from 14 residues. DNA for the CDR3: TGTGCCAGCAGCCAAGATTCAGGAGCCTACGAGCAGTACTTC. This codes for CASSQDSGAYEQYF.

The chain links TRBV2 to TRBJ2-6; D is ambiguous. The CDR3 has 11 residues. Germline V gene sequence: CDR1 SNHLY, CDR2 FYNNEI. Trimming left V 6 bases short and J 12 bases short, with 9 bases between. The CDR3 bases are TGTGCCAGCAGCCCCCAAATCGTCCTGACTTTC. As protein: CASSPQIVLTF.

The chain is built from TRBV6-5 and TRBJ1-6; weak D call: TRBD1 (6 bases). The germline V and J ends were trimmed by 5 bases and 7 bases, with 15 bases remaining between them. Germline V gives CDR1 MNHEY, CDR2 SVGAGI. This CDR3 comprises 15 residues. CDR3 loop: CASSTTGARNSPLHF. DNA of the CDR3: TGTGCCAGCAGTACGACAGGAGCCAGGAATTCACCCCTCCACTTT.

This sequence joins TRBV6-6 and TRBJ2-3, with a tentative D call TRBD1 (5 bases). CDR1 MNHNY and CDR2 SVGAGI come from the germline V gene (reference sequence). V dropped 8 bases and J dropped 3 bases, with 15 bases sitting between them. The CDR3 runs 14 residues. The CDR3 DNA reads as TGTGCCAGCCGAAGGGGTTCTCGAACAGATACGCAGTATTTT. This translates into CASRRGSRTDTQYF.

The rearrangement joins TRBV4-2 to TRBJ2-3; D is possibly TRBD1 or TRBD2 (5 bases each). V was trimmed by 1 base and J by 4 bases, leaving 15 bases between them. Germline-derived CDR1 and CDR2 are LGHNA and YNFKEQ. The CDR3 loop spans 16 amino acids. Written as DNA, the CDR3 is TGTGCCAGCAGCCAAGCTTGGGACCAGACCTCAGATACGCAGTATTTT. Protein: CASSQAWDQTSDTQYF.

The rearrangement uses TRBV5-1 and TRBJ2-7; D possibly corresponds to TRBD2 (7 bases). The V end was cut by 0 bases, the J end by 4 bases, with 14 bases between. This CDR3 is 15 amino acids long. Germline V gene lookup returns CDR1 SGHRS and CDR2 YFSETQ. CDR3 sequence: CASSLARTAGYEQYF. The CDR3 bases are TGCGCCAGCAGCTTGGCCCGGACAGCGGGGTACGAGCAGTACTTC.